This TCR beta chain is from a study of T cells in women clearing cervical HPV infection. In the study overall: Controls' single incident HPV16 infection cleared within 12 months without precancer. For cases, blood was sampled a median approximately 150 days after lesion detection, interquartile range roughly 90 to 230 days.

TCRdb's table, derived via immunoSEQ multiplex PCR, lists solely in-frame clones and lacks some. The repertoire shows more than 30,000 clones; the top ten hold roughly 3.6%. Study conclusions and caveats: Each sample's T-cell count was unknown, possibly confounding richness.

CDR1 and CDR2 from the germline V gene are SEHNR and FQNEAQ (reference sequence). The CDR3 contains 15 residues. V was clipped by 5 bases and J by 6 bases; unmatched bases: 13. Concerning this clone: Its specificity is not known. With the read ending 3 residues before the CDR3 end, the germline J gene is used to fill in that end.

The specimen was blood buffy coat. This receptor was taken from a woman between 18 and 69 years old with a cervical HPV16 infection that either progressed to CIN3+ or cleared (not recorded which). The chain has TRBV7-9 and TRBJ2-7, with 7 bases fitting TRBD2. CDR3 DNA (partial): TGTGCCAGCAGCGGGGTTGCGGGAGCTGTTGGCGAG. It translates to CASSGVAGAVGE. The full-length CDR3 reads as CASSGVAGAVGEQYF.